This T cell receptor beta chain was sequenced during a study of T-cell reconstitution after alpha-beta-depleted transplantation in children. The table lists this clonotype with many counts. Researchers prepared the TCRbeta library using unique molecular identifiers, the study reports. Via MiXCR, TCRdb re-called the PCR reads, giving one row per CDR3 protein. Counted here are some 200,000 distinct CDR3 sequences, 8.4% occurring once; the ten biggest clones make up 35% to 45%. CDR1 is DFQATT and CDR2 is SNEGSKA in the germline V gene (reference sequence). The V end lost 6 bases, the J end lost 5 bases, and 17 bases lay between the germline ends. This CDR3 contains 14 residues.

Here the sequenced sample was PBMCs, mostly from graft donor cells, taken 360 days after TCRalphabeta/CD19-depleted stem cell transplant. The rearrangement uses TRBV20-1 and TRBJ2-1; a weak D match, TRBD2 (5 bases). This TCR came from a male patient aged 2-9 years who had a stem cell transplant for acute myeloid leukemia, so the T cells may come from the graft donor. CDR3: CSAGLPPTDNEQFF. The DNA of the CDR3 is TGCAGTGCCGGACTTCCCCCGACCGACAATGAGCAGTTCTTC.